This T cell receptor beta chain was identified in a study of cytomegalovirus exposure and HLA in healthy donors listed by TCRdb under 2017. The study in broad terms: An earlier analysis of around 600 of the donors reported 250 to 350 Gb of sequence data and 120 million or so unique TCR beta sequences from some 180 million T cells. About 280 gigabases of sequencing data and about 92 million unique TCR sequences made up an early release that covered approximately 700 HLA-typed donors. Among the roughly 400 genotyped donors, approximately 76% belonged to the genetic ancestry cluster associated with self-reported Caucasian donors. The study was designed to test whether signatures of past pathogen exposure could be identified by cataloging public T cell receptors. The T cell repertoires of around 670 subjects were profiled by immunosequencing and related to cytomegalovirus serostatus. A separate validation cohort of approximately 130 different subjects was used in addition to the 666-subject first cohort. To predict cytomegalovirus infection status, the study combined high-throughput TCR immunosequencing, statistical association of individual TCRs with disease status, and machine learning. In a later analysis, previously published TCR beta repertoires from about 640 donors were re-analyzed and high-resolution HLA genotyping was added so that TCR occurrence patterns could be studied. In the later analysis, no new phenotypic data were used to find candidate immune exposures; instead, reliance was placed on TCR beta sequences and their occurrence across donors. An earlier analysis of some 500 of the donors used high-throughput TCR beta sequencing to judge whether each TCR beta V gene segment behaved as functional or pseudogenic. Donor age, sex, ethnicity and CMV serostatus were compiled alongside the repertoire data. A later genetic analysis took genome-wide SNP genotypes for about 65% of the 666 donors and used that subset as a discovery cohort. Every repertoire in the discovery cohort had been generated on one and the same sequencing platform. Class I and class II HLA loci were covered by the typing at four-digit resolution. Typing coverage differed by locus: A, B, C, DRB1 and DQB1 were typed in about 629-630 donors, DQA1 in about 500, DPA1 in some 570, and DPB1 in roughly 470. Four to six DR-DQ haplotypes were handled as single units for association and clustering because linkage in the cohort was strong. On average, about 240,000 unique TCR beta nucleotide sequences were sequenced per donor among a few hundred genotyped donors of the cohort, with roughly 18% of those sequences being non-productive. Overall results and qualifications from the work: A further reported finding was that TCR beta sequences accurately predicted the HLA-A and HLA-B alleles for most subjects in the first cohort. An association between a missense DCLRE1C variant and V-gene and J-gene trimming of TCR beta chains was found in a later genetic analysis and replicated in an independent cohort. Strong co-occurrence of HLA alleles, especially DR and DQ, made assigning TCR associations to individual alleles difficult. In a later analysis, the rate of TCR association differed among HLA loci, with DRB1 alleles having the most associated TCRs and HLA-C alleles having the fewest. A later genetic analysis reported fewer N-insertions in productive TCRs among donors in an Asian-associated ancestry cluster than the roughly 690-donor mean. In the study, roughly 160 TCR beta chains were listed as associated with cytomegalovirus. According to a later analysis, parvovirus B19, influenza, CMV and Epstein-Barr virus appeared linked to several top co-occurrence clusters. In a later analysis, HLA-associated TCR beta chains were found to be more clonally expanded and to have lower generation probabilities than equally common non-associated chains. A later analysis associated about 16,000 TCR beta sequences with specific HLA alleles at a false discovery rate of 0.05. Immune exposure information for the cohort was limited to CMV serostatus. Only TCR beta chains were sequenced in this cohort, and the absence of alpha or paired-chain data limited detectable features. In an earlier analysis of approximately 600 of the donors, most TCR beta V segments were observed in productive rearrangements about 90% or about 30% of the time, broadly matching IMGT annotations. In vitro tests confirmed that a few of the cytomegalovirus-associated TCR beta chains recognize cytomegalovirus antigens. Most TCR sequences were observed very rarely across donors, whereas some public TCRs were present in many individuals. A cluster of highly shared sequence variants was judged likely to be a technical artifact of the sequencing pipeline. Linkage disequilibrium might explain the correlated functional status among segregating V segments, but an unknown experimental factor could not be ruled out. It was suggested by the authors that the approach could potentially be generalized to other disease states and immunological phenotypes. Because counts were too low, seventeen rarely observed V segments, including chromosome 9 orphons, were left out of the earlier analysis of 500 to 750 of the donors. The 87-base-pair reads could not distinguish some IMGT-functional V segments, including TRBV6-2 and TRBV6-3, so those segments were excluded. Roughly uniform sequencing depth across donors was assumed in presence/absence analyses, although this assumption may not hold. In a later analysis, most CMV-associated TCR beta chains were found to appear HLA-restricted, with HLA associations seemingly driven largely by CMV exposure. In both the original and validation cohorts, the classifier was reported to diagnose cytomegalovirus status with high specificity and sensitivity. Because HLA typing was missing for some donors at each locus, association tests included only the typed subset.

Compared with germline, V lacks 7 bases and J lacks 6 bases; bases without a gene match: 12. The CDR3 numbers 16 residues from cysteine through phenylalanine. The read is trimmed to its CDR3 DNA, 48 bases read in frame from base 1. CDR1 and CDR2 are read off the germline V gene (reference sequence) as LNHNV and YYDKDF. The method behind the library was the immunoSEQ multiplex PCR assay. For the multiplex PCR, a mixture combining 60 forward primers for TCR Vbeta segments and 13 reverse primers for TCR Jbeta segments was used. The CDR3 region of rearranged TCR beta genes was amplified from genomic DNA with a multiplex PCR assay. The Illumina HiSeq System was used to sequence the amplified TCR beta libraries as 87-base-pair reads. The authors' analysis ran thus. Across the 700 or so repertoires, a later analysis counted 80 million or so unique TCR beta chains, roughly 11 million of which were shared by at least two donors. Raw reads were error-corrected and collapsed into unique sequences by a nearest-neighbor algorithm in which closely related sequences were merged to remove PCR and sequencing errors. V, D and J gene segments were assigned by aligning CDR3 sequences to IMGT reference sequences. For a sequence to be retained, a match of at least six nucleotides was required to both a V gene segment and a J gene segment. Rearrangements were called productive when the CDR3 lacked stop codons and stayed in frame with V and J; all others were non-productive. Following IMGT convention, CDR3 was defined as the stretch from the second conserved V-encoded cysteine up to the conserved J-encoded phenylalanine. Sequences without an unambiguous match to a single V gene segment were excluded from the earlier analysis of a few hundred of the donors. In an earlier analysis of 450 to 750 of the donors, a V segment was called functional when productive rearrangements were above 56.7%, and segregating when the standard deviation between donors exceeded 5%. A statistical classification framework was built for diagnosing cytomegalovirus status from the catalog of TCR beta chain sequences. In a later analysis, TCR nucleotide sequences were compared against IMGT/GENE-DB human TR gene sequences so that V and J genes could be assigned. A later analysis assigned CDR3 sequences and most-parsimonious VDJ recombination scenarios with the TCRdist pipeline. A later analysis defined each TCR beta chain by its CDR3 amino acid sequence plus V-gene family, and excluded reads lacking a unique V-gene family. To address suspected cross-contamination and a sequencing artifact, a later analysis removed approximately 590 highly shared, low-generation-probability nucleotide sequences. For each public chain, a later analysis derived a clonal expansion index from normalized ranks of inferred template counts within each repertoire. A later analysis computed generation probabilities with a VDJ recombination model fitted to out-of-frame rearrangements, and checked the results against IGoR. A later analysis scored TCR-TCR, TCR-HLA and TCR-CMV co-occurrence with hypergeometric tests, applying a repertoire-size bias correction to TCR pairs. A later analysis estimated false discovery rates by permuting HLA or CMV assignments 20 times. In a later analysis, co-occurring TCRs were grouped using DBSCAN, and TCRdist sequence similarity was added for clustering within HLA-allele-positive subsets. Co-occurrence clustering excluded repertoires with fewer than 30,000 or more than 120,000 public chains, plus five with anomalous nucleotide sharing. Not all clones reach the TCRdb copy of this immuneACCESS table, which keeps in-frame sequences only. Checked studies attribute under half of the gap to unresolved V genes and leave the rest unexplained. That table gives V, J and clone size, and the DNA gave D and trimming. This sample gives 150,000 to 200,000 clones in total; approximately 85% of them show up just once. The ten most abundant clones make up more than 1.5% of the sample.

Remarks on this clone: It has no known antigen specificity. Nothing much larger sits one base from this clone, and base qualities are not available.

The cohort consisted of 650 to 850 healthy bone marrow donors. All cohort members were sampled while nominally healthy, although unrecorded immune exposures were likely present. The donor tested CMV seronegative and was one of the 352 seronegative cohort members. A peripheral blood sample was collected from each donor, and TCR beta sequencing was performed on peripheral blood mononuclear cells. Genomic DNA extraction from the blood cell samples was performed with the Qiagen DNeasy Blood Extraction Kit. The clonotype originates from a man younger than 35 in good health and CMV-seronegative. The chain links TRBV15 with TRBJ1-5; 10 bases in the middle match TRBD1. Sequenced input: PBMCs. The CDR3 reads CATNNRQGAISQPQHF. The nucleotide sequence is TGTGCCACCAACAATAGACAGGGGGCGATCTCTCAGCCCCAGCATTTT. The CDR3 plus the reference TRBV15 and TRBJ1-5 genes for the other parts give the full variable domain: DAMVIQNPRYQVTQFGKPVTLSCSQTLNHNVMYWYQQKSSQAPKLLFHYYDKDFNNEADTPDNFQSRRPNTSFCFLDIRSPGLGDTAMYLCATNNRQGAISQPQHFGDGTRLSIL.